At least ten counts were recorded for the clone carrying this TCR beta chain. What it binds is not known. This sample is drawn from a study of breast tumors, draining lymph nodes, adjacent tissues. Whole-study findings and limits: Tumors had less TCR diversity than lymph nodes, more than nontumor tissue.

MiXCR was run by TCRdb on the multiplex PCR reads, yielding one entry per CDR3 protein. The sample has about 180,000 distinct CDR3 sequences, approximately 33% seen once; the top ten hold around 4.1%. CDR1 and CDR2 from the germline V gene are SGDLS and YYNGEE. The length of the CDR3 is 15 residues. V shed 0 bases and J shed 4 bases, with 8 bases lying between them. Samples came from axillary lymph nodes draining the breast cancer. The J gene is TRBJ2-6, the V gene TRBV9, with a weak D call TRBD2 (5 bases). The sequenced material came from axillary lymph node tissue. This TCR derives from a female donor with breast cancer. Some clones in this sample may be carry-over from other donors' samples. CDR3 sequence: CASSVGGQGANVLTF. For the CDR3, the DNA is TGTGCCAGCAGCGTAGGAGGGCAAGGGGCCAACGTCCTGACTTTC.